Given below is one TCR beta chain in context. Its antigen is undetermined. Deep TCR-beta sequencing used DNA from uncultured naive and memory CD4+ T cells. Assay: immunoSEQ multiplex PCR; the TCRdb copy retains only in-frame clones and omits some. The sample gives tens of thousands of clones, roughly 85% of which show up once; approximately 3.1% is in the top ten. CDR1 is MDHEN, CDR2 SYDVKM, per germline. CDR3 length: 16 amino acids. With V trimmed by 4 bases and J by 0 bases, 6 bases remained unmatched. The data derive from a study of CD4 T cells in relation to SARS-CoV-2 and coronaviruses. Study results and limitations: Approximately 65% of donors had memory CD4+ clonotypes crossrecognizing SARS-CoV-2 and common cold coronavirus spike. Crossreactive clones expanded significantly less to SARS-CoV-2 than monoreactive clones.

The clonotype was recovered from an adult with COVID-19. The sequenced material came from memory CD4+ T cells from PBMCs. The chain links TRBV28 to TRBJ2-3; TRBD2 matches at 8 bases. The CDR3 loop reads CASSWGAGGSTDTQYF. The CDR3 nucleotides read TGTGCCAGCAGTTGGGGTGCGGGAGGCAGCACAGATACGCAGTATTTT.